The T cell receptor (beta chain) under discussion was sequenced for a study of blood T cell repertoires in COVID-19. Across the whole study: PBMCs, B-cell-depleted T cells, or T cells were the source of the cDNA or gDNA that made up the material.

CDR3 length equals 15 residues. Study members were between roughly 18 and 90 years old and lived in 20 to 30 US regions. Under the authors' procedure: Amplifying reference gene primers gave estimates of nucleated cell counts. Profiled with immunoSEQ multiplex PCR; TCRdb holds only in-frame clones, not every one. V and J calls plus clone size are reproduced from that table; the DNA served to infer D and trimming. Of roughly 400,000 clones listed, about 88% are singletons. What was sequenced was PBMCs or T cells enriched from blood (not recorded which). This chain joins TRBV21-1 and TRBJ1-3. TRBV21-1 counts as a pseudogene. The receptor was derived from a woman in her late teens or twenties who had been exposed to COVID-19. The CDR3 is CASSKWRISGNTIYF. DNA of the CDR3: TGTGCCAGCAGCAAATGGAGAATCTCTGGAAACACCATATATTTT.